This T cell receptor beta chain was recorded in a study of cytotoxic CD8 clonotypes in ibrutinib-treated CLL. Findings of the study overall: Clonality (at baseline) was higher than in age-matched healthy donors and tracked circulating CD8+ T-cell counts.

In regard to this clone: Its cognate antigen is unknown.

Trimming removed 6 bases at V and 6 bases at J, with 15 bases between. The germline V gene encodes CDR1 MNHNS and CDR2 SASEGT. The CDR3 loop spans 13 amino acids. Using immunoSEQ multiplex PCR, the repertoire was profiled, and TCRdb retains in-frame clones only, with some absent. The top ten clones hold 2.5% to 3.5% of a sample with some 130,000 clones, less than 90% of them seen once. This TCR was sampled from a human donor with chronic lymphocytic leukemia. The specimen was PBMCs, collected after 24 months of ibrutinib treatment. V usage is TRBV6-1 and J usage is TRBJ2-7; maybe TRBD1 (6 bases). CDR3 in amino acids: CASRSTGYGEQYF. The CDR3 DNA sequence: TGTGCCAGCAGATCTACAGGGTATGGCGAGCAGTACTTC.